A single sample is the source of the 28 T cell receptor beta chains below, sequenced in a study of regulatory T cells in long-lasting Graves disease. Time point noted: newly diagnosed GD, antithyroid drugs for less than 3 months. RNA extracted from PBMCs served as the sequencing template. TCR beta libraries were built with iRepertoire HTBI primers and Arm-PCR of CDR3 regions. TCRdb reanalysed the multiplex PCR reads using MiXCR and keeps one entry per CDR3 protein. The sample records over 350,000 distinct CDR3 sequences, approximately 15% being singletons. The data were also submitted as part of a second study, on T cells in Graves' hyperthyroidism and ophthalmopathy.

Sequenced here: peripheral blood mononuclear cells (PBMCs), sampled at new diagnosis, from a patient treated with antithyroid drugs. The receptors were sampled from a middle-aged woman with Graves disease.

The CDR3 DNA reads as TGCAGTGCTAGACCCTCCTTTGCGGCTGCCTTCAATGAGCAGTTCTTC. Protein: CSARPSFAAAFNEQFF. The chain combines TRBV20-1 with TRBJ2-1; D uncertain. Germline CDR1 DFQATT, CDR2 SNEGSKA (reference sequence). V shed 2 bases and J shed 6 bases, with 20 bases lying between them. The CDR3 runs 16 residues.

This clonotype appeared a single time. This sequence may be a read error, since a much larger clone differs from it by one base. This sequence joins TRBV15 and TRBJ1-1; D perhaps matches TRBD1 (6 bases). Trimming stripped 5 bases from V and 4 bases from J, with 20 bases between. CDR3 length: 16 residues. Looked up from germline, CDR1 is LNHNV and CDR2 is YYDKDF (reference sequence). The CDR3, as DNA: TGTGCCACCAGCGCTTCGGGACAACCGGGTGGCACTGAAGCTTTCTTT. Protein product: CATSASGQPGGTEAFF.

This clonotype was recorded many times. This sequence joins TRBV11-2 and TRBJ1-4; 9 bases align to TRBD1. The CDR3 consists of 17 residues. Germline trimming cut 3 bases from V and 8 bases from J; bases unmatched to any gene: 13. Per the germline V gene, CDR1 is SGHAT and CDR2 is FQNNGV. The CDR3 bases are TGTGCCAGCAGCTTCCGAACTGGGACAGGGTGGATGGAAAAACTGTTTTTT. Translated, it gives CASSFRTGTGWMEKLFF.

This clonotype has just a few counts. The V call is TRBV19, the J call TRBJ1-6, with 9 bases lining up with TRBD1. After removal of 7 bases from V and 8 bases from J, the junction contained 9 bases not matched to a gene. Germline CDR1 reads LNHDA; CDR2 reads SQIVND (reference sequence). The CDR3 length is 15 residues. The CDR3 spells CASKIGQGLDSPLHF. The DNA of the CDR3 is TGTGCCAGTAAAATAGGACAGGGGCTCGATTCACCCCTCCACTTT. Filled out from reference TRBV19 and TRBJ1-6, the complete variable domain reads DGGITQSPKYLFRKEGQNVTLSCEQNLNHDAMYWYRQDPGQGLRLIYYSQIVNDFQKGDIAEGYSVSREKKESFPLTVTSAQKNPTAFYLCASKIGQGLDSPLHFGNGTRLTVT.

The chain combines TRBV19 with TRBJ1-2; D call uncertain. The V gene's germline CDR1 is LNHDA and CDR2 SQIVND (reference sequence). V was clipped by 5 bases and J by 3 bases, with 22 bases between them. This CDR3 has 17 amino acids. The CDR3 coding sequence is TGTGCCAGTAGTCCGCGACATGGCGGTTGGCAGGACTATGGCTACACCTTC. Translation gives CASSPRHGGWQDYGYTF.

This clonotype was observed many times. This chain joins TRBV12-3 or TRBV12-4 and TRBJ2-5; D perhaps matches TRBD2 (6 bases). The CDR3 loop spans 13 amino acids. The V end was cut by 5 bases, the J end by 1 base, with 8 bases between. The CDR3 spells CASSASAQETQYF. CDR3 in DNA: TGTGCCAGCAGTGCTAGCGCCCAAGAGACCCAGTACTTC.

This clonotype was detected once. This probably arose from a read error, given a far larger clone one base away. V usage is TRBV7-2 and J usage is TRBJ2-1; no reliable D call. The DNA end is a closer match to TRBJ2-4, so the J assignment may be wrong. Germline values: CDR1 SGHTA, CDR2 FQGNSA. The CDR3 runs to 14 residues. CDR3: CASSPGQTKNVQYF. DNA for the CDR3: TGTGCCAGCAGCCCCGGGCAAACCAAAAACGTTCAGTACTTC.

CDR3 region: CSVAQDAYGYTF. Here the CDR3 DNA reads TGCAGCGTTGCTCAGGATGCTTATGGCTACACCTTC. J is TRBJ1-2 and V is TRBV29-1; no firm D call. Germline CDR1 reads SQVTM; CDR2 reads ANQGSEA. This CDR3 is 12 amino acids long. V dropped 4 bases and J dropped 5 bases, with 11 bases sitting between them. Full variable domain (missing parts from reference TRBV29-1 and TRBJ1-2): SAVISQKPSRDICQRGTSLTIQCQVDSQVTMMFWYRQQPGQSLTLIATANQGSEATYESGFVIDKFPISRPNLTFSTLTVSNMSPEDSSIYLCSVAQDAYGYTFGSGTRLTVV.

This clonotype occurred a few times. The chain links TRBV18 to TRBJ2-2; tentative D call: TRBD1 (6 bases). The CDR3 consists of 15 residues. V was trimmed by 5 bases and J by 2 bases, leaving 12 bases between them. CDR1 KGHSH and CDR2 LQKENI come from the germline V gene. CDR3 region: CASSSPGVNTGELFF. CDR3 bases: TGTGCCAGCTCATCCCCAGGGGTAAACACCGGGGAGCTGTTTTTT.

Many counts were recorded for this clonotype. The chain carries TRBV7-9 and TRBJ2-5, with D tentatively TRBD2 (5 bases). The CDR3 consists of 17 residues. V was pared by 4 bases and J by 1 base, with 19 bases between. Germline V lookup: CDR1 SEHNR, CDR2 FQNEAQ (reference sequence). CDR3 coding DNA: TGTGCCAGCAGCTCGTTAGAGGTGGCACTAGTCCAAGAGACCCAGTACTTC. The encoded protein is CASSSLEVALVQETQYF.

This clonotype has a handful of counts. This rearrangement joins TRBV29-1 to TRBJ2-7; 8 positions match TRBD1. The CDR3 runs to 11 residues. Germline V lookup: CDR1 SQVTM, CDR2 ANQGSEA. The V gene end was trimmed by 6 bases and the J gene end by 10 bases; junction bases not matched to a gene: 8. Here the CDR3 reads CSVSGGPGQYF. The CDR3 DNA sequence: TGCAGCGTCTCAGGGGGCCCCGGTCAGTACTTC.

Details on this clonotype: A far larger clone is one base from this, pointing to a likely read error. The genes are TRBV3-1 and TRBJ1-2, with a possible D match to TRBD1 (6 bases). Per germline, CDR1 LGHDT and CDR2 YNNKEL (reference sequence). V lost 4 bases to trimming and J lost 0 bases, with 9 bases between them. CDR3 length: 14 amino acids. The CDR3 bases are TGTGCCAGCAGCCGGGGGGCAGCTAACTATGGCTACACCTTC. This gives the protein CASSRGAANYGYTF.

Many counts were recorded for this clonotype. CDR3 sequence (DNA): TGCAGTGCTACCTCCTCTAGCGGACGAAACAATGAGCAGTTCTTC. Translated: CSATSSSGRNNEQFF. The V and J genes are TRBV20-1 and TRBJ2-1, with 7 bases aligning to TRBD2. This CDR3 is built from 15 residues. V gave up 4 bases and J gave up 5 bases; unmatched junction bases: 11. Germline V CDR1 and CDR2: DFQATT, SNEGSKA (reference sequence).

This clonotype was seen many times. The CDR3 reads CASSHGTRNEQFF. The CDR3, as DNA: TGTGCCAGCAGTCACGGGACTCGCAATGAGCAGTTCTTC. The V and J genes are TRBV12-3 or TRBV12-4 and TRBJ2-1, with D possibly TRBD2 on 6 matching bases. Trimming took off 5 bases at V and 6 bases at J, with 11 bases between the two ends. CDR3 length: 13 amino acids.

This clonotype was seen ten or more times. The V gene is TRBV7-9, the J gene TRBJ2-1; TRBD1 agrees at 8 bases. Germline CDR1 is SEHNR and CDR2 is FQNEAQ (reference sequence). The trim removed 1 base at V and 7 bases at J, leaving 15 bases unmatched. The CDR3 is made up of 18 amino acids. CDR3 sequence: CASSLGGSTRQGMNEQFF. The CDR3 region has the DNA TGTGCCAGCAGCTTAGGGGGGTCGACAAGACAGGGGATGAATGAGCAGTTCTTC. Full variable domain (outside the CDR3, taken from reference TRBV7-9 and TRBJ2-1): DTGVSQNPRHKITKRGQNVTFRCDPISEHNRLYWYRQTLGQGPEFLTYFQNEAQLEKSRLLSDRFSAERPKGSFSTLEIQRTEQGDSAMYLCASSLGGSTRQGMNEQFFGPGTRLTVL.

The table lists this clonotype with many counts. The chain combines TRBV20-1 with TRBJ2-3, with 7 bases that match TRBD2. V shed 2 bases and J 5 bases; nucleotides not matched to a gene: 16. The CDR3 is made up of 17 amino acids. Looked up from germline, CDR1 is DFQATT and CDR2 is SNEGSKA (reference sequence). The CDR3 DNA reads TGCAGTGCTAGAAACCCGGTGGGCGGGAGTTTGGGAGATACGCAGTATTTT. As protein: CSARNPVGGSLGDTQYF.

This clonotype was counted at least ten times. CDR3 loop: CASSRGQGGTGELFF. The CDR3 DNA sequence: TGTGCCAGCAGTAGGGGACAGGGGGGCACCGGGGAGCTGTTTTTT. The chain couples TRBV6-1 to TRBJ2-2; 11 bases line up with TRBD1. From germline, CDR1 is MNHNS and CDR2 SASEGT. After removal of 5 bases from V and 4 bases from J, the junction contained 3 bases not matched to a gene. There are 15 residues in the CDR3.

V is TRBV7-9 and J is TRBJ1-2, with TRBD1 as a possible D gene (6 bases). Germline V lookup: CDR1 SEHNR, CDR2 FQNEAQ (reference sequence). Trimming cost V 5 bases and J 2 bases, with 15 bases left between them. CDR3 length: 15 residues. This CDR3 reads CASSLGQGENYGYTF. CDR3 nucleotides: TGTGCCAGCAGCCTGGGACAAGGGGAAAACTATGGCTACACCTTC.

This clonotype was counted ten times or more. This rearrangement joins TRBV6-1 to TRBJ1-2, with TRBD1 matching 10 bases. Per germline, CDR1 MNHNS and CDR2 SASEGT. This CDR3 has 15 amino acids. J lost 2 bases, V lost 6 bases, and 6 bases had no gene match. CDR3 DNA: TGTGCCAGCAGGACTCGGGACAGGGGAAACTATGGCTACACCTTC. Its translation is CASRTRDRGNYGYTF.

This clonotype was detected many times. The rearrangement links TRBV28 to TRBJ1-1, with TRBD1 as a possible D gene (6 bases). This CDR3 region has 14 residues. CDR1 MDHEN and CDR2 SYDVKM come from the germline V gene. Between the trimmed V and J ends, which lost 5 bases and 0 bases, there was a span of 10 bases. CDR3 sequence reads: CASSRQALNTEAFF. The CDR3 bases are TGTGCCAGCAGTCGACAGGCACTGAACACTGAAGCTTTCTTT.

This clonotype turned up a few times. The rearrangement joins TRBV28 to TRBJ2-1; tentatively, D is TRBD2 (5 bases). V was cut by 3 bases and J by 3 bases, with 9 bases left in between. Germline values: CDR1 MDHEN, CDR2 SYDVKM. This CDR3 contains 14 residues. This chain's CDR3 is CASSLLGVYNEQFF. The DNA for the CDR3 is TGTGCCAGCAGTTTGCTGGGAGTCTACAATGAGCAGTTCTTC.

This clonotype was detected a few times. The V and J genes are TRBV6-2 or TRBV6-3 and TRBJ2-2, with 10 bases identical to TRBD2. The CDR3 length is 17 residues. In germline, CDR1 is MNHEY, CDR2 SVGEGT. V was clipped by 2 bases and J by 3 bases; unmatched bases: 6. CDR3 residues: CASSYPLAGADTGELFF. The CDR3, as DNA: TGTGCCAGCAGTTACCCTCTAGCGGGAGCTGACACCGGGGAGCTGTTTTTT.

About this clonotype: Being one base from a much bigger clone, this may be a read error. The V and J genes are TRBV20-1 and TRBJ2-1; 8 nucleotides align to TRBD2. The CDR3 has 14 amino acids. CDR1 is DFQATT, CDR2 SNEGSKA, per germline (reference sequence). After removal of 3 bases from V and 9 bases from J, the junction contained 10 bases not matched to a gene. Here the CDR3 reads CSASWAGGQSEQFF. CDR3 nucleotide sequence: TGCAGTGCTAGTTGGGCGGGAGGCCAGAGTGAGCAGTTCTTC.

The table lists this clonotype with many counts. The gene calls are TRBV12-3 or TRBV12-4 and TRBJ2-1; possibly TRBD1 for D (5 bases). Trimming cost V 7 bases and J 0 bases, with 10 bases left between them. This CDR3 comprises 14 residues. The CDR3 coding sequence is TGTGCCAGCATCCCTGACAGCTCCTACAATGAGCAGTTCTTC. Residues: CASIPDSSYNEQFF.

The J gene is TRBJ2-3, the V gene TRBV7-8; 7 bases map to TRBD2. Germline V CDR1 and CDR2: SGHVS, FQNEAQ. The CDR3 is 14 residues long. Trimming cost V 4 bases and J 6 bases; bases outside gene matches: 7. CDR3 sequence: CASSSLGGYDTQYF. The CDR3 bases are TGTGCCAGCAGCTCCCTGGGGGGGTACGATACGCAGTATTTT.

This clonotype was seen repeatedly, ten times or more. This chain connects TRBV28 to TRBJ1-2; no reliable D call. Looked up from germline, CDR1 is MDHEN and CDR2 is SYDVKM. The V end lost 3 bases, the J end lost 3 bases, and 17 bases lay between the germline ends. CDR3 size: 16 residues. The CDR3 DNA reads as TGTGCCAGCAGTTTTACCGGGGAGGCCACTGACTATGGCTACACCTTC. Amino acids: CASSFTGEATDYGYTF.

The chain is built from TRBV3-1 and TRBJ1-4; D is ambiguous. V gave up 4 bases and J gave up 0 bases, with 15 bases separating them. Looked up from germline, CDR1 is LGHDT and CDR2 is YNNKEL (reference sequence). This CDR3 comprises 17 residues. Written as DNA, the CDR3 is TGTGCCAGCAGCCCTCCCTTAACCGAGGCAACTAATGAAAAACTGTTTTTT. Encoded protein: CASSPPLTEATNEKLFF.

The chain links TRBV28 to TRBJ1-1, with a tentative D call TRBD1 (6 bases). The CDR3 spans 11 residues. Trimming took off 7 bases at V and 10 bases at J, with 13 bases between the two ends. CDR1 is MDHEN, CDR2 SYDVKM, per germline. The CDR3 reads CASIEQGPAFF. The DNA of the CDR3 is TGTGCCAGCATAGAACAGGGACCAGCTTTCTTT.